This T cell receptor (beta chain) was observed in a study of control samples from healthy donors and cancer patients. This clone was observed once. The V end lost 3 bases, the J end lost 4 bases, and 16 bases lay between the germline ends. The CDR3 is made up of 16 amino acids. In germline, CDR1 is MNHEY, CDR2 SMNVEV (reference sequence). Sequencing was performed with immunoSEQ multiplex PCR; in TCRdb, only in-frame clones are kept and a portion is missing. The table has about 89,000 clones, about 89% seen once. The receptor's source is a man aged 25-45 years in good health. The sample taken for sequencing was blood. The rearrangement links TRBV27 to TRBJ1-5, with D possibly TRBD1 on 5 matching bases. The CDR3 spells CASSFTTGGGNQPQHF. The CDR3 bases are TGTGCCAGCAGTTTCACCACCGGGGGGGGTAATCAGCCCCAGCATTTT.